What follows are 15 T cell receptor beta chains derived from one specimen sequenced in a study of shared clonotypes between healthy human individuals (dated by TCRdb to the early 2020s). CD8 naive samples consisted of CD45RO-negative cells that were positively selected for CCR7, yielding a CD45RA+CCR7+ population without TemRA cells. The library was prepared using the immunoSEQ multiplex PCR assay. Not all clones reach the TCRdb copy of this immuneACCESS table, which keeps in-frame sequences only. Checked studies attribute under half of the gap to unresolved V genes and leave the rest unexplained. A total of some 2 million clones appear in this sample, over 85% of them only once. The top ten hold around 1.1% of the sample. The sequencing sample was made of naive CD8+ T cells sorted from blood. The intended sense of this specimen's cell subset or site label: CD45RA+CCR7+. Receptors originate from a man in his late teens or twenties in good health.

The chain combines TRBV9 with TRBJ2-2, with 7 bases matching TRBD1. Trimming at V came to 3 bases and at J to 0 bases, leaving 8 bases not matched to a gene. Germline V CDR1 and CDR2: SGDLS, YYNGEE. This CDR3 has 17 amino acids. The CDR3 region is CASSDRGSVPNTGELFF. CDR3 coding DNA: TGTGCCAGCAGCGACAGGGGTTCGGTCCCGAACACCGGGGAGCTGTTTTTT.

A note on this clone: Distinct nucleotide sequences in the sample also encode this CDR3. This chain connects TRBV13 to TRBJ2-3; a possible D gene is TRBD1 (5 bases). Deletions cut 3 bases from V and 1 base from J, with 5 bases between. This CDR3 has 13 amino acids. Germline-derived CDR1 and CDR2 are PRHDT and FYEKMQ (reference sequence). CDR3 in amino acids: CASSLGRTDTQYF. The CDR3 DNA follows: TGTGCCAGCAGCTTGGGGCGCACAGATACGCAGTATTTT.

The rearrangement joins TRBV2 to TRBJ1-2; maybe TRBD1 (5 bases). The CDR3 is 15 residues long. CDR1 and CDR2 (germline): SNHLY, FYNNEI. Trimming removed 1 base at V and 5 bases at J, with 14 bases between. CDR3 DNA: TGTGCCAGCAGTGAAGGACAGCATCAAGTATATGGCTACACCTTC. As protein: CASSEGQHQVYGYTF. Full variable domain (rest looked up from reference TRBV2 and TRBJ1-2): EPEVTQTPSHQVTQMGQEVILRCVPISNHLYFYWYRQILGQKVEFLVSFYNNEISEKSEIFDDQFSVERPDGSNFTLKIRSTKLEDSAMYFCASSEGQHQVYGYTFGSGTRLTVV.

The rearrangement uses TRBV7-9 and TRBJ2-7; D is perhaps TRBD1 (6 bases). Germline CDR1 and CDR2: SEHNR and FQNEAQ (reference sequence). V shed 1 base and J shed 2 bases, with 12 bases lying between them. This CDR3 has 15 residues. This CDR3 reads CASSLVQGPTYEQYF. In DNA, the CDR3 is TGTGCCAGCAGCTTAGTCCAGGGGCCTACCTACGAGCAGTACTTC.

This clone was seen only once. The chain employs TRBV2 and TRBJ1-2, with D perhaps matching TRBD1 (5 bases). There are 16 residues in the CDR3. V lost 5 bases, J lost 1 base, and 17 bases lay in between. Germline V CDR1 and CDR2: SNHLY, FYNNEI. CDR3: CASSPTPDSYNYGYTF. In DNA form, the CDR3 reads TGTGCCAGCAGTCCCACTCCCGACAGTTATAACTATGGCTACACCTTC.

The genes are TRBV7-9 and TRBJ2-7; no definite D call. This CDR3 is built from 14 residues. The germline V and J ends were trimmed by 5 bases and 0 bases, with 11 bases remaining between them. Germline CDR1 is SEHNR and CDR2 is FQNEAQ (reference sequence). CDR3 DNA: TGTGCCAGCAGCCCCGGCTTAAGCTCCTACGAGCAGTACTTC. It encodes CASSPGLSSYEQYF.

The V call is TRBV28, the J call TRBJ2-7; D gene unclear. V lost 6 bases and J 5 bases, leaving 14 bases between the germline ends. Germline lookup yields CDR1 MDHEN and CDR2 SYDVKM. The CDR3 runs 13 residues. CDR3 coding DNA: TGTGCCAGCAGCCCTTCGGCCAGGCACGAGCAGTACTTC. Protein: CASSPSARHEQYF.

V gene TRBV28 combines with J gene TRBJ2-7, with D perhaps given as TRBD1 or TRBD2 (6 bases each). Germline V lookup: CDR1 MDHEN, CDR2 SYDVKM. The CDR3 is 14 residues long. V lost 11 bases, J lost 6 bases, and 23 bases lay in between. The CDR3 bases are TGTGCCGCCCCTCCCCGGGGGCTTCCCTCCGAGCAGTACTTC. Protein sequence: CAAPPRGLPSEQYF. Based on the CDR3 plus reference TRBV28 and TRBJ2-7, the full variable domain is DVKVTQSSRYLVKRTGEKVFLECVQDMDHENMFWYRQDPGLGLRLIYFSYDVKMKEKGDIPEGYSVSREKKERFSLILESASTNQTSMYLCAAPPRGLPSEQYFGPGTRLTVT.

The chain employs TRBV5-6 and TRBJ1-5; the D is unclear. The CDR3 length is 14 residues. Trimming shortened V by 0 bases and J by 4 bases, and 8 bases separated the two germline ends. Per germline, CDR1 SGHDT and CDR2 YYEEEE. This CDR3 reads CASSLAGLNQPQHF. CDR3 coding DNA: TGTGCCAGCAGCTTGGCGGGCCTTAATCAGCCCCAGCATTTT.

The chain has TRBV4-3 and TRBJ2-3; 10 bases are a match to TRBD2. Per germline, CDR1 LGHNA and CDR2 YSLEER. The trim removed 0 bases at V and 4 bases at J, leaving 7 bases unmatched. This CDR3 is 17 amino acids long. The DNA for the CDR3 is TGCGCCAGCAGCCAAGATTCCCTAGCGGGAGAGTCAGATACGCAGTATTTT. This translates into CASSQDSLAGESDTQYF.

V and J are TRBV5-1 and TRBJ2-7, with 9 positions matching TRBD2. CDR1 is SGHRS, CDR2 YFSETQ, per germline. CDR3 length: 15 amino acids. The trim removed 3 bases at V and 6 bases at J, leaving 10 bases unmatched. Here the CDR3 reads CASSWALAGDGEQYF. Written as DNA, the CDR3 is TGCGCCAGCAGCTGGGCCTTAGCGGGAGACGGCGAGCAGTACTTC.

Only one count was recorded for this clone. The chain couples TRBV4-1 to TRBJ2-2; 9 bases match TRBD1. The CDR3 contains 15 residues. Germline CDR1 reads MGHRA; CDR2 reads YSYEKL. The junction had 8 bases not matched to a gene; V was cut back by 7 bases and J by 5 bases. As DNA, the CDR3 is TGCGCCAGCAACCACGAGGACAGGGGAACCGGGGAGCTGTTTTTT. Amino acids: CASNHEDRGTGELFF.

The V and J genes are TRBV14 and TRBJ1-6; D possibly corresponds to TRBD1 (5 bases). The V end lost 4 bases, the J end lost 9 bases, and 13 bases lay between the germline ends. In germline, CDR1 is SGHDN, CDR2 FVKESK. This CDR3 is built from 14 residues. In nucleotides, the CDR3 is TGTGCCAGCAGCCTCCGGGACCTACTTTCACCCCTCCACTTT. It specifies CASSLRDLLSPLHF.

This rearrangement joins TRBV9 to TRBJ2-1, with D possibly TRBD1 on 5 matching bases. This CDR3 is 18 amino acids long. V dropped 0 bases and J dropped 4 bases, with 20 bases sitting between them. Germline values: CDR1 SGDLS, CDR2 YYNGEE. CDR3 protein: CASSVAPPDRSSYNEQFF. The CDR3 coding sequence is TGTGCCAGCAGCGTAGCTCCACCTGACAGAAGCTCTTACAATGAGCAGTTCTTC.

V and J are TRBV28 and TRBJ2-7; D is possibly TRBD1 or TRBD2 (5 bases each). The CDR3 length is 15 residues. The germline V gene encodes CDR1 MDHEN and CDR2 SYDVKM. Trimming took 7 bases from V and 0 from J, leaving 16 bases between them. CDR3: CASTEIGTPSYEQYF. The CDR3 DNA sequence: TGTGCCAGCACCGAGATCGGGACCCCCTCCTACGAGCAGTACTTC.